Below, one T cell receptor beta chain is given with its context. V gave up 4 bases and J gave up 10 bases, with 11 bases separating them. In germline, CDR1 is MGHDK, CDR2 SYGVNS. There are 13 residues in the CDR3. This record comes from a study of blood T cell repertoires in COVID-19. Libraries were prepared by immunoSEQ multiplex PCR; TCRdb keeps only in-frame clonotypes and omits some of them. The sample has 400,000 or so clones, 75% to 90% seen once; the top ten hold around 1.1%. The rearrangement links TRBV25-1 to TRBJ1-6; TRBD1 might be the D (5 bases). The clonotype originates from a man aged 25 to 40 who had recovered from COVID-19. The specimen sequenced was PBMCs or T cells enriched from blood (not recorded which). CDR3 sequence reads: CASSVQGHSPLHF. DNA for the CDR3: TGTGCCAGCAGTGTGCAGGGCCACTCACCCCTCCACTTT.